The present T cell receptor beta chain was sequenced within a study of PD-1 blockade in classical Hodgkin lymphoma. This table comes from immunoSEQ multiplex PCR, and its TCRdb copy is limited to in-frame clones, with some not included. In the table there are 40,000 to 60,000 clones, just under 75% of which are singletons. Relapses following autologous stem cell transplantation were seen in all patients, with brentuximab vedotin exposure varying. Trimming left V 1 base short and J 5 bases short, with 11 bases between. There are 15 residues in the CDR3. CDR1 and CDR2 (germline): MDHEN, SYDVKM. The sequencing here drew on peripheral blood mononuclear cells (PBMCs), taken before the second cycle of nivolumab. The TCR comes from a human donor with classical Hodgkin lymphoma. This chain links TRBV28 with TRBJ1-4; maybe TRBD1 (6 bases). The CDR3: CASSLFRGGNEKLFF. The CDR3 nucleotides read TGTGCCAGCAGTTTATTCAGGGGCGGAAATGAAAAACTGTTTTTT.